These 9 T cell receptor beta chains share one sample of origin, sequenced in a study of cytomegalovirus exposure and HLA in healthy donors (dated by TCRdb to the late 2010s). The library was generated by the immunoSEQ multiplex PCR assay. The multiplex PCR relied on a mix of 60 forward primers for TCR Vbeta segments and 13 reverse primers for TCR Jbeta segments. TCRdb provides this immuneACCESS table in a form limited to in-frame rearrangements. Some clones are lacking; in checked studies, under half of them reflect an unresolved V gene, and why the rest are absent is not known. This sample has some 190,000 clones in its table, and 82% of those were observed once. 1.5% of the sample lies in the top ten. Sequences were obtained from PBMCs. The receptors come from a man aged 35 to 55 in good health and CMV-seronegative.

The chain carries TRBV30 and TRBJ1-1, with D possibly TRBD1 on 6 matching bases. Germline lookup yields CDR1 GTSNPN and CDR2 SVGIG (reference sequence). The CDR3 runs to 15 residues. Trimming cost V 4 bases and J 0 bases, with 15 bases left between them. DNA of the CDR3: TGTGCCTGGACCAAGGGACATTTCATGAACACTGAAGCTTTCTTT. Residues: CAWTKGHFMNTEAFF.

Concerning this clone: Likely a read error: the CDR3 ends without its conserved phenylalanine or tryptophan. The chain combines TRBV2 with TRBJ2-7; 8 nucleotides line up with TRBD1. The CDR3 contains 14 residues. Trimming took 8 bases from V and 6 from J; bases not matched to a gene: 12. Germline lookup yields CDR1 SNHLY and CDR2 FYNNEI. CDR3 nucleotide sequence: TGTGCCAGCCGCAGGACAGGGACGGAGTTCGAGCAGTACCTC. As protein: CASRRTGTEFEQYL.

This chain joins TRBV5-1 and TRBJ2-1, with 9 nucleotides matching TRBD1. CDR3 length: 14 residues. V was pared by 4 bases and J by 5 bases, with 4 bases of the junction left unmatched. The germline gives CDR1 SGHRS, CDR2 YFSETQ. CDR3 DNA: TGCGCCAGCAGCGCAGGACAGGGGAACAATGAGCAGTTCTTC. It is translated as CASSAGQGNNEQFF.

The gene calls are TRBV27 and TRBJ2-7; tentative D call: TRBD1 (6 bases). Trimming cost V 5 bases and J 2 bases, with 13 bases left between them. Looked up from germline, CDR1 is MNHEY and CDR2 is SMNVEV (reference sequence). The CDR3 consists of 14 residues. The CDR3 region is CASSRDRTAYEQYF. CDR3 nucleotide sequence: TGTGCCAGCAGTCGAGACAGGACCGCCTACGAGCAGTACTTC.

The rearrangement links TRBV11-3 to TRBJ2-1, with TRBD2 as a possible D gene (7 bases). The CDR3 has 15 residues. V was cut by 5 bases and J by 8 bases, with 19 bases left in between. The V gene's germline CDR1 is SGHNT and CDR2 YENEEA. CDR3 sequence (DNA): TGTGCCAGCAGCCTGAGGGGGGGCGCGGAAGATGAGCAGTTCTTC. It translates to CASSLRGGAEDEQFF.

This CDR3 is CASSLGGSRSGNTIYF. The CDR3 DNA is TGCGCCAGCAGCTTGGGCGGCTCCCGCTCTGGAAACACCATATATTTT. The chain couples TRBV5-1 to TRBJ1-3; D uncertain. Germline values: CDR1 SGHRS, CDR2 YFSETQ. The CDR3 loop spans 16 amino acids. The ends were cut back, 0 bases at V and 0 bases at J, with 10 bases in the middle.

The genes are TRBV6-4 and TRBJ2-2; D is possibly TRBD1 (6 bases). This CDR3 is built from 14 residues. Germline values: CDR1 MRHNA, CDR2 SNTAGT. Trimming removed 7 bases at V and 1 base at J, with 10 bases between. The CDR3 DNA reads TGTGCCAGCAAAAAGACAGGGAACACCGGGGAGCTGTTTTTT. It yields the protein CASKKTGNTGELFF.

V is TRBV30 and J is TRBJ2-3; no clear D gene. Germline V gives CDR1 GTSNPN, CDR2 SVGIG (reference sequence). CDR3 size: 12 residues. Trimming took off 4 bases at V and 1 base at J, with 6 bases between the two ends. CDR3 sequence (DNA): TGTGCCTGGACTAGTCGCACAGATACGCAGTATTTT. Encoded protein: CAWTSRTDTQYF.

In its sample, this clone was seen once. V and J are TRBV29-1 and TRBJ1-5, with TRBD1 matching over 9 bases. The V gene's germline CDR1 is SQVTM and CDR2 ANQGSEA. The CDR3 consists of 15 residues. Trimming cost V 6 bases and J 0 bases; bases outside gene matches: 6. CDR3 region: CSVYRGRNSNQPQHF. CDR3 DNA sequence: TGCAGCGTGTACAGGGGGCGAAATAGCAATCAGCCCCAGCATTTT.